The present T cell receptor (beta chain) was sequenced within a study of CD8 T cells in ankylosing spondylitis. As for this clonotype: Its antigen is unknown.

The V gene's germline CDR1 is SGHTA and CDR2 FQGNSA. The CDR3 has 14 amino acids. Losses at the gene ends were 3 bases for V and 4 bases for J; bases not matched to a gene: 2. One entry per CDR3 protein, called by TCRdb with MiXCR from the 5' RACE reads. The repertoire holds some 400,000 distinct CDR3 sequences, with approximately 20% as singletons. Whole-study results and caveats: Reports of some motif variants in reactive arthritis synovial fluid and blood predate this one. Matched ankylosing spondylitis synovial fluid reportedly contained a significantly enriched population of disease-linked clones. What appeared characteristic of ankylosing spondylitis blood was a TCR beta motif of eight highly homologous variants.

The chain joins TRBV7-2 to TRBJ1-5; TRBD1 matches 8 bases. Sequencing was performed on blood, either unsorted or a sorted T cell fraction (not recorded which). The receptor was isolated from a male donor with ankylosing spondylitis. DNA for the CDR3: TGTGCCAGCAGCTTGAGGACAGGGAATCAGCCCCAGCATTTT. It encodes CASSLRTGNQPQHF. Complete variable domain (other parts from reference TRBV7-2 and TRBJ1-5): GAGVSQSPSNKVTEKGKDVELRCDPISGHTALYWYRQSLGQGLEFLIYFQGNSAPDKSGLPSDRFSAERTGGSVSTLTIQRTQQEDSAVYLCASSLRTGNQPQHFGDGTRLSIL.